This entry lists 27 T cell receptor beta chains sequenced from one sample in a study of neurological immune-mediated disorders. TCRdb reprocessed the 5' RACE reads with MiXCR, giving one entry per CDR3 protein. The sample has roughly 38,000 distinct CDR3 sequences, 6% to 8.5% seen once. Specimen: PBMCs. These receptor sequences come from a woman in her thirties or forties in good health.

This clonotype has ten or more counts. This rearrangement joins TRBV20-1 to TRBJ2-3; 11 bases match TRBD2. V was pared by 5 bases and J by 2 bases, with 12 bases of the junction left unmatched. Looked up from germline, CDR1 is DFQATT and CDR2 is SNEGSKA (reference sequence). CDR3 length: 17 amino acids. CDR3: CSAAPPPGLAATDTQYF. The CDR3 bases are TGCAGTGCTGCCCCTCCACCGGGACTAGCGGCCACAGATACGCAGTATTTT.

This clonotype came up many times. The gene calls are TRBV15 and TRBJ2-2; TRBD1 or TRBD2 may be the D gene (5 bases each). Per germline, CDR1 LNHNV and CDR2 YYDKDF (reference sequence). V was cut by 5 bases and J by 6 bases, with 13 bases left in between. This CDR3 comprises 14 residues. The CDR3 coding sequence is TGTGCCACCAGCGGGACGAGGGACGCCGGGGAGCTGTTTTTT. It is translated as CATSGTRDAGELFF.

This clonotype showed up many times. The rearrangement links TRBV27 to TRBJ2-1; no clear D. Germline V gene data show CDR1 as MNHEY and CDR2 as SMNVEV (reference sequence). V shed 3 bases and J shed 0 bases, with 6 bases lying between them. This CDR3 region has 14 residues. The CDR3 nucleotides read TGTGCCAGCAGTTTTGCGAGCTCCTACAATGAGCAGTTCTTC. It specifies CASSFASSYNEQFF.

This clonotype was recorded a few times. The V call is TRBV6-1, the J call TRBJ2-3, with 9 bases that match TRBD2. CDR1 MNHNS and CDR2 SASEGT come from the germline V gene. V shed 7 bases, J shed 5 bases, and the junction held 7 bases outside the gene matches. The CDR3 contains 14 residues. The CDR3 spells CASKLAGREDTQYF. CDR3 DNA sequence: TGTGCCAGCAAGCTAGCGGGAAGGGAAGATACGCAGTATTTT.

Regarding this clonotype: A much larger clone lies a single base off, so this may be a read error. The chain employs TRBV4-2 and TRBJ2-1; 8 bases fit TRBD2. Germline values: CDR1 LGHNA, CDR2 YNFKEQ. V dropped 6 bases and J dropped 10; count of bases not matched to a gene: 14. This CDR3 contains 15 residues. For the CDR3, the DNA is TGTGCCAGCAGACAATCTAAAGCGGGAGCCGGGGAGCAGTTCTTC. Protein: CASRQSKAGAGEQFF.

This clonotype occurred many times. This sequence joins TRBV6-5 and TRBJ1-5; D ambiguous. The ends were cut back, 7 bases at V and 2 bases at J, with 12 bases in the middle. There are 14 residues in the CDR3. Germline loops: CDR1 MNHEY, CDR2 SVGAGI. Here the CDR3 DNA reads TGTGCCAGCACCCGAACAAGGGGCAATCAGCCCCAGCATTTT. Translation gives CASTRTRGNQPQHF.

This clonotype was counted many times. The chain has TRBV7-9 and TRBJ1-1; D remains unclear. Looked up from germline, CDR1 is SEHNR and CDR2 is FQNEAQ (reference sequence). V shed 6 bases and J shed 5 bases, with 16 bases lying between them. This CDR3 has 14 residues. The DNA of the CDR3 is TGTGCCAGCAGTACCCACGTGAGGTCTACTGAAGCTTTCTTT. It is translated as CASSTHVRSTEAFF.

This clonotype was picked up many times. The V and J genes are TRBV6-2 or TRBV6-3 and TRBJ2-1; 13 nucleotides match TRBD2. Germline values: CDR1 MNHEY, CDR2 SVGEGT. The V and J ends lost 2 bases and 5 bases, in that order; junction bases with no gene match: 9. CDR3 size: 18 residues. The CDR3 reads CASSYTRTSGRIDNEQFF. In DNA, the CDR3 is TGTGCCAGCAGTTACACCCGGACTAGCGGGAGAATAGACAATGAGCAGTTCTTC.

This clonotype has ten or more counts. The chain combines TRBV3-1 with TRBJ2-1, with TRBD2 identical over 7 bases. CDR3 length equals 15 residues. Germline V gene lookup returns CDR1 LGHDT and CDR2 YNNKEL (reference sequence). V lost 4 bases, J lost 5 bases, and 8 bases stayed unmatched. CDR3 residues: CASSLGLEWDNEQFF. CDR3 DNA: TGTGCCAGCAGCCTCGGACTAGAGTGGGACAATGAGCAGTTCTTC.

This clonotype has at least ten counts. J is TRBJ2-1 and V is TRBV20-1, with 10 bases matching TRBD1. The V and J ends lost 5 bases and 10 bases, in that order; junction bases with no gene match: 8. The CDR3 totals 13 residues. CDR1 and CDR2 (germline): DFQATT, SNEGSKA (reference sequence). CDR3 in amino acids: CSAWDRGTEEQFF. As DNA, the CDR3 is TGCAGTGCTTGGGACAGGGGAACGGAGGAGCAGTTCTTC.

Many counts were recorded for this clonotype. The chain has TRBV12-5 and TRBJ1-1; the D gene is possibly TRBD1 (5 bases). Deletions cut 3 bases from V and 1 base from J, with 9 bases between. This CDR3 is 14 amino acids long. Germline assignment: CDR1 LGHNT and CDR2 FRNRAP. In DNA form, the CDR3 reads TGTGCTAGTGGTTTAGGGGTCAGGAACACTGAAGCTTTCTTT. Translation gives CASGLGVRNTEAFF.

The table lists this clonotype with many counts. The gene calls are TRBV5-1 and TRBJ1-2; D possibly corresponds to TRBD1 (6 bases). V dropped 4 bases and J dropped 4 bases, with 14 bases sitting between them. The germline CDR1 and CDR2 sequences are SGHRS and YFSETQ. CDR3 length: 14 amino acids. CDR3 in DNA: TGCGCCAGCAGCCCGGACAGAATCGGCTATGGCTACACCTTC. This codes for CASSPDRIGYGYTF.

This chain uses TRBV7-9 with TRBJ1-5; tentatively, D is TRBD1 (6 bases). CDR3 length: 14 amino acids. Germline V gene sequence: CDR1 SEHNR, CDR2 FQNEAQ (reference sequence). V was trimmed by 4 bases and J by 5 bases, leaving 12 bases between them. CDR3 sequence: CASSYTGNDQPQHF. As DNA, the CDR3 is TGTGCCAGCAGCTATACAGGGAACGATCAGCCCCAGCATTTT.

This clonotype ranks as medium-sized. The J gene is TRBJ2-1, the V gene TRBV9; 10 bases are shared with TRBD2. The CDR3 extends over 14 amino acids. The trim removed 4 bases at V and 4 bases at J, leaving 2 bases unmatched. The germline V gene has CDR1 SGDLS and CDR2 YYNGEE. CDR3 in DNA: TGTGCCAGCAGCCTAGCGGGAGTATACAATGAGCAGTTCTTC. The encoded protein is CASSLAGVYNEQFF.

This clonotype was seen repeatedly, ten times or more. V usage is TRBV19 and J usage is TRBJ1-1, with D possibly TRBD1 on 6 matching bases. Germline CDR1 reads LNHDA; CDR2 reads SQIVND (reference sequence). The CDR3 totals 16 residues. V gave up 5 bases and J gave up 7 bases, with 23 bases separating them. In nucleotides, the CDR3 is TGTGCCAGTAGTGTCAACAGGGATTTTCCTCGCAATGAAGCTTTCTTT. Protein sequence: CASSVNRDFPRNEAFF.

This clonotype has ten or more counts. The genes are TRBV12-3 or TRBV12-4 and TRBJ2-7; D tentatively reads TRBD1 or TRBD2 (5 bases each). The CDR3 totals 16 residues. V was trimmed by 7 bases and J by 0 bases, leaving 19 bases between them. The CDR3 spells CASMTVPRGSSYEQYF. CDR3 nucleotides: TGTGCCAGCATGACAGTTCCGCGAGGGAGCTCCTACGAGCAGTACTTC.

This clonotype was counted ten times or more. This chain joins TRBV5-1 and TRBJ1-2; a possible D gene is TRBD1 (5 bases). Germline V lookup: CDR1 SGHRS, CDR2 YFSETQ. With 2 bases removed from V and 0 bases from J, the gap between germline ends came to 14 bases. The length of the CDR3 is 16 residues. CDR3 region: CASSFGAGATNYGYTF. As DNA, the CDR3 is TGCGCCAGCAGCTTTGGGGCCGGTGCTACTAACTATGGCTACACCTTC.

Many counts were recorded for this clonotype. The chain recombines TRBV5-1 with TRBJ1-1; 7 nucleotides match TRBD1. Looked up from germline, CDR1 is SGHRS and CDR2 is YFSETQ. The CDR3 runs to 12 residues. The V segment lost 0 bases and the J segment 7 bases; nucleotides outside the gene matches: 0. In DNA form, the CDR3 reads TGCGCCAGCAGCTTGGGACAGGGTGAAGCTTTCTTT. As protein: CASSLGQGEAFF.

This clonotype was recorded many times. The chain uses TRBV9 and TRBJ2-1; D not resolved. Trimming removed 2 bases at V and 5 bases at J, with 14 bases between. Germline V gene sequence: CDR1 SGDLS, CDR2 YYNGEE. The CDR3 contains 15 residues. The CDR3 sequence: CASSVRGRGDNEQFF. The CDR3 DNA is TGTGCCAGCAGCGTCCGAGGCCGTGGGGACAATGAGCAGTTCTTC.

This clonotype was counted many times. J is TRBJ2-1 and V is TRBV12-3 or TRBV12-4; a weak D match, TRBD1 (6 bases). The CDR3 covers 12 residues. The CDR3 is CRQGSSYNEQFF. CDR3 bases: TGTAGGCAGGGGAGCTCCTACAATGAGCAGTTCTTC.

In its sample, this clonotype was seen many times. The chain carries TRBV5-1 and TRBJ1-6; D is uncertain. Germline lookup yields CDR1 SGHRS and CDR2 YFSETQ. V was trimmed by 4 bases and J by 10 bases, leaving 15 bases between them. CDR3 length: 14 amino acids. The CDR3 DNA sequence: TGCGCCAGCAGCGAGCTGTCTATGAAATCACCCCTCCACTTT. This codes for CASSELSMKSPLHF.

This clonotype was detected many times. The chain is built from TRBV7-2 and TRBJ2-3; TRBD1 matches at 10 bases. With 3 bases clipped from V and 2 bases from J, the junction kept 8 bases outside the gene matches. This CDR3 has 17 amino acids. The germline V gene encodes CDR1 SGHTA and CDR2 FQGNSA. CDR3 in DNA: TGTGCCAGCAGCTTGGTGACAGGGGGCACAATCACAGATACGCAGTATTTT. The encoded protein is CASSLVTGGTITDTQYF.

The rearrangement joins TRBV5-5 to TRBJ2-3; tentative D call: TRBD1 (6 bases). Between the trimmed V and J ends, which lost 4 bases and 1 base, there was a span of 16 bases. The CDR3 extends over 16 amino acids. Germline CDR1 SGHKS, CDR2 YYEKEE (reference sequence). CDR3 sequence reads: CASSEGQALGTDTQYF. CDR3 sequence (DNA): TGTGCCAGCAGCGAGGGACAAGCTCTAGGCACAGATACGCAGTATTTT.

In its sample, this clonotype was seen many times. The gene calls are TRBV5-1 and TRBJ2-2; D is perhaps TRBD1 (5 bases). The germline V gene has CDR1 SGHRS and CDR2 YFSETQ. V lost 0 bases, J lost 2 bases, and 8 bases lay in between. The CDR3 is 15 amino acids. CDR3 loop: CASSLGTTNTGELFF. CDR3 in DNA: TGCGCCAGCAGCTTGGGGACAACTAACACCGGGGAGCTGTTTTTT. Variable domain in full (rest from reference TRBV5-1 and TRBJ2-2): KAGVTQTPRYLIKTRGQQVTLSCSPISGHRSVSWYQQTPGQGLQFLFEYFSETQRNKGNFPGRFSGRQFSNSRSEMNVSTLELGDSALYLCASSLGTTNTGELFFGEGSRLTVL.

This clonotype was observed at least ten times. The chain has TRBV7-2 and TRBJ1-6, with TRBD1 identical over 7 bases. The CDR3 extends over 15 amino acids. Trimming removed 5 bases from V and 5 bases from J; junction bases left unmatched: 6. Germline V gene data show CDR1 as SGHTA and CDR2 as FQGNSA. CDR3 DNA: TGTGCCAGCAGCCGGGACAGAGTAGATAATTCACCCCTCCACTTT. Its translation: CASSRDRVDNSPLHF.

This clonotype was seen many times. The chain joins TRBV7-6 to TRBJ1-2, with D uncertain. The V end lost 4 bases, the J end lost 2 bases, and 11 bases lay between the germline ends. The CDR3 loop spans 14 amino acids. Germline V gives CDR1 SGHVS, CDR2 FNYEAQ. The CDR3 nucleotides read TGTGCCAGCAGCTCCGGGTCCCTAAACTATGGCTACACCTTC. Translation gives CASSSGSLNYGYTF.

This clonotype was detected many times. The V call is TRBV7-2, the J call TRBJ1-1; 7 bases are a match to TRBD1. Per germline, CDR1 SGHTA and CDR2 FQGNSA. The CDR3 is 15 amino acids. The trim removed 7 bases at V and 0 bases at J, leaving 8 bases unmatched. As DNA, the CDR3 is TGTGCCAGCAACATGTCACAGGGGATGAACACTGAAGCTTTCTTT. Translated: CASNMSQGMNTEAFF.